A selection of T cell receptor beta chains follows, all from one sample in a study of brain T cells in children with intractable seizures. The method was immunoSEQ multiplex PCR; TCRdb's version includes in-frame clones alone and lacks a portion of them. This table holds under 150,000 clones, 90% to 95% found once. The input for sequencing was peripheral blood, taken at surgery. The receptors originated from a boy in the first two years of life with hemimegalencephaly and intractable seizures. CDR3s include the opening cysteine and the closing phenylalanine or tryptophan. The D gene is left open where the match is weak. Expanded clones get a size class; other rows say once, few or many, or leave the size out.

clone_size j_call d_call v_call cdr3_aa cdr3_nt
. TRBJ2-1 . TRBV29-1 CSVNFHSPYNEQFF TGCAGCGTTAATTTCCATTCCCCCTACAATGAGCAGTTCTTC
. TRBJ1-6 . TRBV15 CATSSGFQSPLHF TGTGCCACCAGCAGCGGGTTTCAATCACCCCTCCACTTT
. TRBJ1-2 . TRBV9 CASSVAGTNYGYTF TGTGCCAGCAGCGTAGCGGGCACAAACTATGGCTACACCTTC
. TRBJ2-3 . TRBV25-1 CASSEFIADTQYF TGTGCCAGCAGTGAATTTATCGCGGATACGCAGTATTTT
. TRBJ2-1 TRBD1 TRBV10-2 CASTDPGQGLYNEQFF TGCGCCAGCACCGACCCGGGACAGGGGCTTTACAATGAGCAGTTCTTC
. TRBJ1-5 . TRBV18 CASSPPMKSGQPQHF TGTGCCAGCTCACCTCCTATGAAGTCGGGTCAGCCCCAGCATTTT
. TRBJ2-7 TRBD2 TRBV28 CASSPTSGSSYEQYF TGTGCCAGCAGCCCCACTAGCGGGAGTTCCTACGAGCAGTACTTC
. TRBJ2-3 . TRBV12-3/TRBV12-4 CASSRLSTDTQYF TGTGCCAGCAGTCGCCTGAGCACAGATACGCAGTATTTT
. TRBJ2-4 . TRBV6-2/TRBV6-3 CASSKGGANIQYF TGTGCCAGCAGTAAGGGGGGGGCGAACATTCAGTACTTC
. TRBJ2-6 . TRBV13 CASSPGAGVSGANVLTF TGTGCCAGCAGCCCGGGGGCGGGAGTGTCTGGGGCCAACGTCCTGACTTTC
once TRBJ2-1 TRBD1 TRBV5-1 CASSMTQGLRLEQFF TGCGCCAGCAGCATGACACAGGGGTTGAGGTTGGAGCAGTTCTTC
once TRBJ1-5 TRBD1 TRBV9 CASSVGTGAFGEPQHF TGTGCCAGCAGCGTGGGGACAGGGGCTTTCGGTGAGCCCCAGCATTTT
. TRBJ1-6 TRBD1 TRBV2 CASRTGAWRNSPLHF TGTGCCAGCAGGACAGGGGCATGGAGGAATTCACCCCTCCACTTT
. TRBJ1-2 TRBD1 TRBV28 CASTAWGRGLGGYTF TGTGCCAGCACCGCCTGGGGCAGGGGGCTCGGTGGCTACACCTTC
. TRBJ2-1 TRBD2 TRBV5-4 CASSLGLRGYNEQFF TGTGCCAGCAGCTTAGGGCTGCGGGGGTACAATGAGCAGTTCTTC
. TRBJ2-3 TRBD1 TRBV6-5 CASSYIRDREVDTQYF TGTGCCAGCAGTTACATCCGGGACAGGGAAGTAGATACGCAGTATTTT
. TRBJ1-2 TRBD1 TRBV11-2 CASSDRVSGYTF TGTGCCAGCAGCGACAGGGTCTCTGGCTACACCTTC
once TRBJ2-1 . TRBV7-9 CASTSPGSYNEQFF TGTGCCAGCACGTCACCGGGGTCCTACAATGAGCAGTTCTTC
. TRBJ2-5 . TRBV27 CASRHQETQYF TGTGCCAGCAGGCACCAAGAGACCCAGTACTTC
. TRBJ1-1 . TRBV27 CASSPAGGNTEAFF TGTGCCAGCAGTCCGGCTGGGGGGAACACTGAAGCTTTCTTT
. TRBJ2-5 TRBD2 TRBV6-5 CASSSLTSGQETQYF TGTGCCAGCAGCTCCCTGACTAGCGGCCAAGAGACCCAGTACTTC
. TRBJ2-3 . TRBV28 CASSGLTTDTQYF TGTGCCAGCAGTGGACTGACAACAGATACGCAGTATTTT
once TRBJ2-1 . TRBV5-4 CASSLYPVDEQFF TGTGCCAGCAGCTTGTACCCAGTGGATGAGCAGTTCTTC
. TRBJ1-6 . TRBV3-1/TRBV3-2 CASSQGPLGSPLHF TGTGCCAGCAGCCAGGGTCCCTTGGGGTCACCCCTCCACTTT
few TRBJ1-1 . TRBV15 CATSTTSPGAFF TGTGCCACCAGCACCACCTCCCCAGGAGCTTTCTTT
. TRBJ2-4 . TRBV4-1 CASSQVGSRGIQYF TGCGCCAGCAGCCAAGTGGGTTCGAGGGGCATTCAGTACTTC
. TRBJ2-7 . TRBV7-9 CASSPGGTHYEQYF TGTGCCAGCAGCCCGGGGGGCACCCACTACGAGCAGTACTTC
. TRBJ2-1 . TRBV7-2 CASSQTGDSYNEQFF TGTGCCAGCAGCCAAACGGGGGACTCCTACAATGAGCAGTTCTTC
. TRBJ2-3 . TRBV5-1 CASSWGGPRADTQYF TGCGCCAGCAGCTGGGGTGGACCACGCGCGGATACGCAGTATTTT
. TRBJ2-1 TRBD2 TRBV19 CASSIAGGPYEQFF TGTGCCAGTAGTATCGCGGGAGGGCCCTATGAGCAGTTCTTC
. TRBJ1-6 . TRBV2 CASRGFQGRNSPLHF TGTGCCAGCAGGGGGTTTCAGGGCCGTAATTCACCCCTCCACTTT
. TRBJ2-1 . TRBV5-4 CASSYLGPGNEQFF TGTGCCAGCAGCTACCTAGGACCGGGCAATGAGCAGTTCTTC
. TRBJ1-4 . TRBV9 CAADIGGLAEKLFF TGTGCCGCCGATATAGGGGGGCTTGCTGAAAAACTGTTTTTT
. TRBJ2-7 . TRBV9 CASSEDGSSYEQYF TGTGCCAGCAGCGAAGATGGGTCCTCCTACGAGCAGTACTTC
. TRBJ1-1 . TRBV11-3 CASSWGGNTEAFF TGTGCCAGCAGCTGGGGGGGGAACACTGAAGCTTTCTTT
. TRBJ2-5 . TRBV11-2 CASSPVAGGETQYF TGTGCCAGCAGCCCCGTCGCCGGAGGGGAGACCCAGTACTTC
. TRBJ2-7 . TRBV30 CAWSGGYTGIRRPDLYEQYF TGTGCCTGGAGTGGCGGGTATACAGGGATCCGACGGCCTGACCTTTACGAGCAGTACTTC
. TRBJ2-1 . TRBV11-2 CASSPRGAGDDEQFF TGTGCCAGCAGCCCTCGGGGGGCGGGAGATGATGAGCAGTTCTTC
. TRBJ1-3 . TRBV5-1 CASSVGTPSSGNTIYF TGCGCCAGCAGCGTTGGCACCCCGAGCTCTGGAAACACCATATATTTT
. TRBJ2-6 TRBD1 TRBV27 CASSSSPGGGSGANVLTF TGTGCCAGCAGTTCCTCTCCAGGGGGCGGCTCTGGGGCCAACGTCCTGACTTTC
. TRBJ2-3 . TRBV5-1 CASSWGGTDTQYF TGCGCCAGCAGCTGGGGCGGCACAGATACGCAGTATTTT